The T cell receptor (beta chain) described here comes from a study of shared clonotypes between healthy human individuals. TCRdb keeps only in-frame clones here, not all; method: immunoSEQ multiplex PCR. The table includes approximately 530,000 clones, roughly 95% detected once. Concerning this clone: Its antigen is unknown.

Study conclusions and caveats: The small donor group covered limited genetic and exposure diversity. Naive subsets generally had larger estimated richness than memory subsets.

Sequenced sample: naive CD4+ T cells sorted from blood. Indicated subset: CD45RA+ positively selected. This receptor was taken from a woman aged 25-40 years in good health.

The CDR3 spells CASSTSGTSIHEQYF. CDR3 bases: TGTGCCAGCTCTACCTCCGGGACTAGCATCCACGAGCAGTACTTC. This sequence joins TRBV6-1 and TRBJ2-7, with 9 bases identical to TRBD2. The CDR3 sequence is 15 residues long. The germline CDR1 and CDR2 sequences are MNHNS and SASEGT. J was trimmed by 5 bases and V by 8 bases; bases with no gene match: 13.